The 24 T cell receptor beta chains reported below all come from one sample, sequenced in a study of T cell responses to AZD1222 COVID-19 vaccine. Here immunoSEQ multiplex PCR was the method, and the copy in TCRdb shows in-frame clones only, minus some. The table has 150,000 or so clones, approximately 90% seen once. Sequencing was performed on peripheral blood, taken on day 0 of AZD1222 vaccination. Every receptor here comes from an adult in good health.

The V call is TRBV6-6, the J call TRBJ2-5, with TRBD2 as a possible D gene (5 bases). The length of the CDR3 is 14 residues. V lost 5 bases to trimming and J lost 5 bases, with 15 bases between them. Germline assignment: CDR1 MNHNY and CDR2 SVGAGI (reference sequence). CDR3 nucleotides: TGTGCCAGCAGTCCGGACCGGACTCGGGAGACCCAGTACTTC. Its protein is CASSPDRTRETQYF.

The chain links TRBV7-2 to TRBJ2-2; D gene uncertain. Trimming left V 2 bases short and J 8 bases short, with 6 bases between. This CDR3 comprises 12 residues. Germline CDR1 SGHTA, CDR2 FQGNSA. Written as DNA, the CDR3 is TGTGCCAGCAGCTTAAACCCGGGGGAGCTGTTTTTT. Translated: CASSLNPGELFF.

The chain employs TRBV12-3 or TRBV12-4 and TRBJ1-1; D remains ambiguous. The CDR3 totals 12 residues. Trimming left V 5 bases short and J 13 bases short, with 17 bases between. The CDR3, as DNA: TGTGCCAGCAGTGAACGTGAGGACCCCGGTTTCTTT. It translates to CASSEREDPGFF.

This chain connects TRBV5-1 to TRBJ2-2, with no clear D. The CDR3 runs 13 residues. Germline CDR1 reads SGHRS; CDR2 reads YFSETQ. With 1 base removed from V and 7 bases from J, the gap between germline ends came to 8 bases. The CDR3 is CASSLNRGGELFF. Written as DNA, the CDR3 is TGCGCCAGCAGCTTGAACCGTGGCGGGGAGCTGTTTTTT.

The chain has TRBV4-3 and TRBJ1-2, with D maybe TRBD1 (5 bases). The CDR3 covers 14 residues. Trimming removed 1 base at V and 8 bases at J, with 14 bases between. Germline V gives CDR1 LGHNA, CDR2 YSLEER. CDR3 sequence (DNA): TGCGCCAGCAGCCAAGCGACAGAGCTCTTCGGCTACACCTTC. Translation: CASSQATELFGYTF.

This rearrangement joins TRBV5-4 to TRBJ1-2; TRBD1 aligns across 8 bases. Germline V CDR1 and CDR2: SGHNT, YYREEE (reference sequence). The CDR3 sequence is 13 residues long. Trimming cost V 4 bases and J 4 bases; bases outside gene matches: 3. For the CDR3, the DNA is TGTGCCAGCAGCATACAGGGGGTCTATGGCTACACCTTC. Translated, it gives CASSIQGVYGYTF.

The chain employs TRBV4-1 and TRBJ2-1; 11 bases line up with TRBD2. CDR1 is MGHRA, CDR2 YSYEKL, per germline. Trimming cost V 4 bases and J 4 bases; bases outside gene matches: 6. CDR3 length: 16 amino acids. Written as DNA, the CDR3 is TGCGCCAGCAGCCCCCTAGCGGGGGGCCCTTACAATGAGCAGTTCTTC. Its protein product is CASSPLAGGPYNEQFF.

The chain is built from TRBV28 and TRBJ2-7; 11 bases agree with TRBD1. The germline CDR1 and CDR2 sequences are MDHEN and SYDVKM. This CDR3 is built from 15 residues. V shed 4 bases and J 4 bases; nucleotides not matched to a gene: 6. CDR3 loop: CASSSRTGGEYEQYF. The CDR3 region has the DNA TGTGCCAGCAGTTCCCGGACAGGGGGCGAGTACGAGCAGTACTTC.

The rearrangement joins TRBV2 to TRBJ1-5, with a weak D call TRBD1 (6 bases). The germline V gene has CDR1 SNHLY and CDR2 FYNNEI. The V end was cut by 7 bases, the J end by 4 bases, with 11 bases between. This CDR3 contains 13 residues. The CDR3 DNA is TGTGCCAGCATTCTCGACAGGAATCAGCCCCAGCATTTT. Residues: CASILDRNQPQHF.

This clone appeared once. The chain couples TRBV19 to TRBJ2-7; no clear D gene. V was clipped by 10 bases and J by 0 bases, with 16 bases between them. Germline CDR1 LNHDA, CDR2 SQIVND (reference sequence). CDR3 length equals 14 residues. This CDR3 is CATSPVVSSYEQYF. The DNA of the CDR3 is TGTGCCACCAGCCCGGTAGTAAGCTCCTACGAGCAGTACTTC. The full variable domain, its missing parts supplied by reference TRBV19 and TRBJ2-7, is DGGITQSPKYLFRKEGQNVTLSCEQNLNHDAMYWYRQDPGQGLRLIYYSQIVNDFQKGDIAEGYSVSREKKESFPLTVTSAQKNPTAFYLCATSPVVSSYEQYFGPGTRLTVT.

In DNA form, the CDR3 reads TGTGCCAGCAGCTTCCTGGGGTTGGACGAGCAGTACTTC. This codes for CASSFLGLDEQYF. This sequence joins TRBV11-2 and TRBJ2-7; D is unclear. Trimming cost V 3 bases and J 5 bases, with 11 bases left between them. The germline CDR1 and CDR2 sequences are SGHAT and FQNNGV. The CDR3 contains 13 residues.

This chain connects TRBV9 to TRBJ1-6; TRBD1 matches at 9 bases. V lost 5 bases and J lost 9; bases outside the gene matches: 6. CDR1 SGDLS and CDR2 YYNGEE come from the germline V gene. The CDR3 sequence is 14 residues long. This chain's CDR3 is CASSRQGDASPLHF. Here the CDR3 DNA reads TGTGCCAGCAGTCGACAGGGGGACGCTTCACCCCTCCACTTT.

V usage is TRBV6-5 and J usage is TRBJ1-5; perhaps TRBD1 as D (5 bases). Germline-derived CDR1 and CDR2 are MNHEY and SVGAGI. The CDR3 totals 15 residues. The V end was cut by 9 bases, the J end by 2 bases, with 17 bases between. CDR3 residues: CASGAGGIGNQPQHF. The CDR3 nucleotides are TGTGCCAGTGGGGCCGGCGGTATTGGCAATCAGCCCCAGCATTTT.

This clone appeared a few times. The chain is built from TRBV19 and TRBJ1-2; D is undetermined. The germline CDR1 and CDR2 sequences are LNHDA and SQIVND (reference sequence). This CDR3 is built from 12 residues. The V end lost 4 bases, the J end lost 2 bases, and 5 bases lay between the germline ends. The CDR3 region is CASSSPNYGYTF. In nucleotides, the CDR3 is TGTGCCAGTAGTAGCCCGAACTATGGCTACACCTTC.

The chain couples TRBV5-4 to TRBJ2-1; D unresolved. Trimming shortened V by 2 bases and J by 6 bases, and 9 bases separated the two germline ends. The CDR3 consists of 13 residues. In germline, CDR1 is SGHNT, CDR2 YYREEE (reference sequence). The CDR3 DNA reads as TGTGCCAGCAGCTTACCTGTCGGCAATGAGCAGTTCTTC. This gives the protein CASSLPVGNEQFF.

The genes are TRBV29-1 and TRBJ1-2; unclear D gene. Germline V gene sequence: CDR1 SQVTM, CDR2 ANQGSEA. The CDR3 has 17 amino acids. With 3 bases removed from V and 0 bases from J, the gap between germline ends came to 20 bases. The CDR3 here is CSVDSRGEGTSNYGYTF. The CDR3 nucleotides are TGCAGCGTTGACTCCCGAGGAGAGGGCACTTCTAACTATGGCTACACCTTC.

Here the CDR3 DNA reads TGCGCCAGCAGCTTGGACGCGGGGGAGTACAATGAGCAGTTCTTC. Residues: CASSLDAGEYNEQFF. The chain employs TRBV5-1 and TRBJ2-1, with 7 bases identical to TRBD2. The germline V gene encodes CDR1 SGHRS and CDR2 YFSETQ. The CDR3 totals 15 residues. V shed 0 bases and J 4 bases; nucleotides not matched to a gene: 4.

The rearrangement links TRBV27 to TRBJ2-1, with 15 bases identical to TRBD2. Germline V gene lookup returns CDR1 MNHEY and CDR2 SMNVEV (reference sequence). CDR3 length: 19 residues. With 5 bases clipped from V and 0 bases from J, the junction kept 8 bases outside the gene matches. The CDR3 loop is CASSLGLAGGAFSYNEQFF. In DNA form, the CDR3 reads TGTGCCAGCAGTCTTGGACTAGCGGGGGGGGCCTTCTCCTACAATGAGCAGTTCTTC.

This chain uses TRBV5-4 with TRBJ2-1, with 8 bases matching TRBD2. The CDR3 length is 17 residues. Germline CDR1 reads SGHNT; CDR2 reads YYREEE (reference sequence). V shed 0 bases and J 2 bases; nucleotides not matched to a gene: 7. In DNA, the CDR3 is TGTGCCAGCAGCTTGGACGCCGCCGGGGGGGCCTACAATGAGCAGTTCTTC. This sequence encodes CASSLDAAGGAYNEQFF.

This chain links TRBV10-2 with TRBJ2-6; TRBD1 is a possible D gene (6 bases). Germline CDR1 and CDR2: WSHSY and SAAADI. The CDR3 spans 17 residues. V gave up 2 bases and J gave up 1 base, with 12 bases separating them. The CDR3 coding sequence is TGCGCCAGCAGTGAGGCAGGGGTGGTGTCTGGGGCCAACGTCCTGACTTTC. Amino acids: CASSEAGVVSGANVLTF.

This rearrangement joins TRBV27 to TRBJ1-1, with TRBD1 as a possible D gene (5 bases). Per the germline V gene, CDR1 is MNHEY and CDR2 is SMNVEV (reference sequence). The V and J ends lost 4 bases and 4 bases respectively, with 13 bases between them. The CDR3 is made up of 14 amino acids. The CDR3 reads CASSYFWGGTEAFF. Here the CDR3 DNA reads TGTGCCAGCAGTTATTTCTGGGGGGGCACTGAAGCTTTCTTT.

The chain links TRBV6-2 or TRBV6-3 to TRBJ2-1; 11 nucleotides agree with TRBD2. The V gene end was trimmed by 2 bases and the J gene end by 6 bases; junction bases not matched to a gene: 0. CDR1 is MNHEY, CDR2 SVGEGT, per germline. This CDR3 spans 14 amino acids. The CDR3 region is CASSYTSGGNEQFF. As DNA, the CDR3 is TGTGCCAGCAGTTACACTAGCGGGGGCAATGAGCAGTTCTTC.

The chain uses TRBV28 and TRBJ1-1; D might be TRBD1 (5 bases). Germline V gene data show CDR1 as MDHEN and CDR2 as SYDVKM. Trimming removed 8 bases at V and 0 bases at J, with 16 bases between. The CDR3 is 15 residues long. The CDR3 coding sequence is TGTGCCAGCGAGACGTGGGGGACGGTGAACACTGAAGCTTTCTTT. This codes for CASETWGTVNTEAFF.

This clone was observed once. This chain uses TRBV7-4 with TRBJ1-6; 7 nucleotides match TRBD1. There are 20 residues in the CDR3. J was trimmed by 0 bases and V by 5 bases; bases with no gene match: 16. CDR1 is SGHVT, CDR2 SQSDAQ, per germline. CDR3 amino acids: CASSRGTATNPSSYNSPLHF. CDR3 DNA sequence: TGTGCCAGCAGCCGAGGGACAGCCACCAACCCGAGCTCCTATAATTCACCCCTCCACTTT.